The clone carrying this TCR beta chain was seen ten or more times. Its antigen is still unknown. TCRdb reprocessed the 5' RACE reads via MiXCR and lists one record per CDR3 protein. Among roughly 7,700 distinct CDR3 sequences, more than 10% were seen once, and the ten largest hold approximately 10%. The sample is drawn from a study of spatial heterogeneity in lung cancer. Study-wide background: Strongly correlated with TCR transcript counts in tumor regions was a T cell module score, which was a transcriptional module score calculated from matched bulk RNA-seq.

General study findings and limits: Numbers of ubiquitous and regional expanded TCRs tracked ubiquitous and regional nonsynonymous mutation counts, respectively. Tumor T-cell coverage was an estimated 7% or so for alpha and 12% to 15% for beta chains. In tumors, expanded intratumoral alpha and beta TCR counts tracked mutation counts.

Time point denoted: sample taken at primary tumor resection. Donors were about 70 untreated early-stage non-small cell lung cancer patients. The specimen was lung tumor tissue, collected at surgery. This receptor was obtained from a male donor with early-stage non-small cell lung cancer.

The DNA for the CDR3 is TGTGCCAGCAGCTTAGACGGAAGCTCCTATAATTCACCCCTCCACTTT. Residues: CASSLDGSSYNSPLHF. The chain combines TRBV7-9 with TRBJ1-6; D remains ambiguous. The CDR3 has 16 amino acids. Germline lookup yields CDR1 SEHNR and CDR2 FQNEAQ (reference sequence). Trimming removed 1 base at V and 0 bases at J, with 7 bases between.